This T cell receptor beta chain was observed in a study of T-cell reconstitution after alpha-beta-depleted transplantation in children. A TCRbeta library incorporating unique molecular identifiers was prepared. MiXCR, run by TCRdb on the PCR reads, gives a single entry per CDR3 protein. Among 490,000 or so distinct CDR3 sequences listed, approximately 12% were seen once. V shed 3 bases, J shed 4 bases, and the junction held 12 bases outside the gene matches. This CDR3 has 17 amino acids. Per the germline V gene, CDR1 is LNHDA and CDR2 is SQIVND (reference sequence). The receptor comes from a human donor who donated a stem cell graft to a child with combined immunodeficiency. The specimen was PBMCs from the stem cell graft donor, collected from the stem cell graft. The gene calls are TRBV19 and TRBJ2-1, with 7 bases matching TRBD1. The CDR3 DNA follows: TGTGCCAGTAGTATTTTTGGACAGGCAGAGACTTACAATGAGCAGTTCTTC. Protein: CASSIFGQAETYNEQFF.